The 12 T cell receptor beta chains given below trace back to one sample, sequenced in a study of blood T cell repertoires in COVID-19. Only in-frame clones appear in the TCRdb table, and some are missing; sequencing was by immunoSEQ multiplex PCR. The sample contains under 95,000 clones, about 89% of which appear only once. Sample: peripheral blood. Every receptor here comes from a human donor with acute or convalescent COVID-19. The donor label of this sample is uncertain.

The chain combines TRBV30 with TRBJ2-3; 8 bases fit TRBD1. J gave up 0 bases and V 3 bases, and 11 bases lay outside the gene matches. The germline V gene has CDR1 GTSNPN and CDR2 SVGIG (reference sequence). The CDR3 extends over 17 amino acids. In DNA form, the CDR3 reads TGTGCCTGGAGCGACGGGGACAGGACCTCTAGCACAGATACGCAGTATTTT. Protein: CAWSDGDRTSSTDTQYF.

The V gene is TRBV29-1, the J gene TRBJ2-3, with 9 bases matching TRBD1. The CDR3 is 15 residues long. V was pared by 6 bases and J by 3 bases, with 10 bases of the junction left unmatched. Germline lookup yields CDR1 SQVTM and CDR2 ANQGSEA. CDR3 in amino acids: CSVEPGTGKTDTQYF. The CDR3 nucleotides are TGCAGCGTAGAACCCGGGACAGGGAAAACAGATACGCAGTATTTT.

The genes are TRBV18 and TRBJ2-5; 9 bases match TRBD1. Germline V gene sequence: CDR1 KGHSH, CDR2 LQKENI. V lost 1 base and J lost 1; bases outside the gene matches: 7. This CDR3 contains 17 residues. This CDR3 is CASSPLPTGGIQETQYF. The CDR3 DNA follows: TGTGCCAGCTCACCACTTCCGACAGGGGGTATCCAAGAGACCCAGTACTTC.

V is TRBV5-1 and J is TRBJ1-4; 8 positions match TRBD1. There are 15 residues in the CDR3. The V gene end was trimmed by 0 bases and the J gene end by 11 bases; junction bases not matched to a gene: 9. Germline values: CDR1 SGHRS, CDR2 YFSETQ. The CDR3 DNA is TGCGCCAGCAGCTTGGAAAGGGTCCAGGGGGCCAAACTGTTTTTT. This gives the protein CASSLERVQGAKLFF. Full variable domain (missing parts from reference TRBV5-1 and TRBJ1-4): KAGVTQTPRYLIKTRGQQVTLSCSPISGHRSVSWYQQTPGQGLQFLFEYFSETQRNKGNFPGRFSGRQFSNSRSEMNVSTLELGDSALYLCASSLERVQGAKLFFGSGTQLSVL.

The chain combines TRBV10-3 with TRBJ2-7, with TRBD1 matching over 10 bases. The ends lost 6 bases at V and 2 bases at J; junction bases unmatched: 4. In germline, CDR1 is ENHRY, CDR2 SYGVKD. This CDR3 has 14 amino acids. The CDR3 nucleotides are TGTGCCATCAGCGCCGGGACAGGGGCCTACGAGCAGTACTTC. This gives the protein CAISAGTGAYEQYF.

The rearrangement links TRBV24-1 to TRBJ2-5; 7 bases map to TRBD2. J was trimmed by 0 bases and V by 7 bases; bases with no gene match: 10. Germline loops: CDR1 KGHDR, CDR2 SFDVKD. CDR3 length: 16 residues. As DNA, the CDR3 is TGTGCCACCAGCCGCGGGACTAATCGGTACCAAGAGACCCAGTACTTC. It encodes CATSRGTNRYQETQYF.

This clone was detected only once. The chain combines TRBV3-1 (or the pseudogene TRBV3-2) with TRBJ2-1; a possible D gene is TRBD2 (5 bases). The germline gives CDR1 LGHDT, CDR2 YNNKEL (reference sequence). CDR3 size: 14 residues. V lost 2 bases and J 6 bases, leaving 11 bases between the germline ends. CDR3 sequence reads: CASSQNRGFNEQFF. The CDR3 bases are TGTGCCAGCAGCCAAAATCGCGGGTTCAATGAGCAGTTCTTC.

The CDR3 loop is CAWGTSGDTQYF. DNA for the CDR3: TGTGCCTGGGGGACTAGTGGAGATACGCAGTATTTT. The V call is TRBV30, the J call TRBJ2-3, with 8 bases matching TRBD2. Losses at the gene ends were 5 bases for V and 5 bases for J; bases not matched to a gene: 3. The CDR3 totals 12 residues. Per the germline V gene, CDR1 is GTSNPN and CDR2 is SVGIG (reference sequence).

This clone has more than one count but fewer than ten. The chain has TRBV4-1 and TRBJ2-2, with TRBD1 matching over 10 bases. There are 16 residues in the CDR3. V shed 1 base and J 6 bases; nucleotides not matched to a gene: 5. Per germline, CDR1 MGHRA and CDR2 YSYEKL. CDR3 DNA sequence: TGCGCCAGCAGCCAAGGACAGGGGGCTTTCTCCGGGGAGCTGTTTTTT. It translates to CASSQGQGAFSGELFF.

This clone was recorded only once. The CDR3 spells CASRWTSGGANEQFF. The CDR3, as DNA: TGTGCCAGCAGGTGGACTAGCGGGGGGGCCAATGAGCAGTTCTTC. The rearrangement joins TRBV6-6 to TRBJ2-1; 15 positions match TRBD2. The CDR3 has 15 amino acids. Germline V CDR1 and CDR2: MNHNY, SVGAGI (reference sequence). Trimming took 6 bases from V and 6 from J; bases not matched to a gene: 3.

The CDR3: CASSLLAASSYEQYF. CDR3 nucleotides: TGTGCCAGCAGCTTGCTGGCCGCCAGCTCCTACGAGCAGTACTTC. The chain is built from TRBV5-4 and TRBJ2-7; D call uncertain. The CDR3 covers 15 residues. Germline assignment: CDR1 SGHNT and CDR2 YYREEE (reference sequence). Trimming stripped 1 base from V and 0 bases from J, with 11 bases between.

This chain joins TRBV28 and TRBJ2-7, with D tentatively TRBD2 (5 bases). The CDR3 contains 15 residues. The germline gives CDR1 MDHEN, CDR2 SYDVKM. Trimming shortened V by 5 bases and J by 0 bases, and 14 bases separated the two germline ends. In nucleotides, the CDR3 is TGTGCCAGCAGTCCTTCTTACGAGGGCTCCTACGAGCAGTACTTC. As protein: CASSPSYEGSYEQYF. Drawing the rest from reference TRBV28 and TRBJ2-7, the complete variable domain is DVKVTQSSRYLVKRTGEKVFLECVQDMDHENMFWYRQDPGLGLRLIYFSYDVKMKEKGDIPEGYSVSREKKERFSLILESASTNQTSMYLCASSPSYEGSYEQYFGPGTRLTVT.